Listed below are T cell receptor beta chains from one sample, sequenced in a study of T cells in Graves' hyperthyroidism and ophthalmopathy. TCRdb itself ran the multiplex PCR reads through MiXCR, one entry per CDR3 protein. The sample lists approximately 350,000 distinct CDR3 sequences, over 12% occurring once. The sequenced sample consisted of blood. These TCRs come from a woman aged 60-70 years with Graves' ophthalmopathy. CDR3s include the opening cysteine and the closing phenylalanine or tryptophan. Fields, in order: V gene, J gene, clone size, D gene, CDR3 protein, CDR3 DNA. A D gene is named only where the DNA matches it firmly. Not every row has a clone size; where given, it reads once, few, many or a size class.

>TRBV12-3/TRBV12-4|TRBJ2-7|many|TRBD2
CASSSSASGRYEQYF
TGTGCCAGCAGTTCCTCGGCTAGCGGACGCTACGAGCAGTACTTC
>TRBV5-1|TRBJ2-7|-|-
CASSPAVGNYEQYF
TGCGCCAGCAGCCCCGCAGTCGGGAACTACGAGCAGTACTTC
>TRBV7-9|TRBJ1-5|-|-
CASSSFKDNQPQHF
TGTGCCAGCAGCTCGTTCAAGGACAATCAGCCCCAGCATTTT
>TRBV5-1|TRBJ2-1|-|TRBD1
CASTATGQLNEQFF
TGCGCCAGCACAGCTACGGGACAGCTCAATGAGCAGTTCTTC
>TRBV3-1|TRBJ1-3|many|-
CASSQPANSGNTIYF
TGTGCCAGCAGCCAGCCAGCGAACTCTGGAAACACCATATATTTT
>TRBV7-2|TRBJ1-2|-|-
CASSATGLYGYTF
TGTGCCAGCAGCGCAACAGGGCTTTATGGCTACACCTTC
>TRBV2|TRBJ2-3|many|-
CASSPKPSLTTSQYF
TGTGCCAGCAGTCCAAAGCCCTCACTGACTACCTCGCAGTATTTT
>TRBV19|TRBJ2-7|-|-
CASSMGVASEQYF
TGTGCCAGTAGTATGGGAGTAGCAAGCGAGCAGTACTTC
>TRBV3-1|TRBJ2-5|few|TRBD2
CASSQGGGAQETQYF
TGTGCCAGCAGCCAAGGGGGGGGTGCCCAAGAGACCCAGTACTTC
>TRBV28|TRBJ1-4|few|-
CASSSSGPNEKLFF
TGTGCCAGCAGTTCCTCAGGCCCCAATGAAAAACTGTTTTTT
>TRBV12-3/TRBV12-4|TRBJ2-4|many|TRBD1
CASSLQGDKNIQYF
TGTGCCAGCAGCCTACAGGGGGACAAAAACATTCAGTACTTC
>TRBV2|TRBJ2-5|many|TRBD1
CATRDSGQETQYF
TGTGCCACCCGGGACAGCGGACAAGAGACCCAGTACTTC
>TRBV18|TRBJ1-1|many|TRBD1
CASSPGTGGDTEAFF
TGTGCCAGCTCACCAGGGACAGGGGGTGACACTGAAGCTTTCTTT
>TRBV28|TRBJ2-5|many|-
CASSLVKETQYF
TGTGCCAGCAGTTTGGTGAAGGAGACCCAGTACTTC
>TRBV28|TRBJ2-2|many|-
CASSYLRLAGNTGELFF
TGTGCCAGCAGTTACCTGAGGCTAGCCGGTAACACCGGGGAGCTGTTTTTT
>TRBV28|TRBJ1-5|many|-
CASTSLSFTDRHNQPQHF
TGTGCCAGCACCTCGCTCTCCTTCACGGACAGACACAATCAGCCCCAGCATTTT
>TRBV6-5|TRBJ2-7|few|TRBD1
CASSYTGQGAGEQYF
TGTGCCAGCAGTTACACCGGACAGGGAGCGGGCGAGCAGTACTTC
>TRBV3-1|TRBJ2-3|many|-
CASSRMSSSPGPTDTQYF
TGTGCCAGCAGCCGAATGAGCTCAAGCCCAGGACCCACAGATACGCAGTATTTT
>TRBV5-1|TRBJ2-3|few|-
CASSLDSWDTQYF
TGCGCCAGCAGCTTGGATAGCTGGGATACGCAGTATTTT
>TRBV30|TRBJ1-3|-|-
CAWRAYGSGGNTIYF
TGTGCCTGGAGGGCGTATGGATCTGGCGGAAACACCATATATTTT
>TRBV19|TRBJ1-4|few|-
CASNGVRGGEKLFF
TGTGCCAGTAACGGCGTCAGGGGAGGTGAAAAACTGTTTTTT
>TRBV3-1|TRBJ2-5|-|TRBD2
CASSRGTSGRAGETQYF
TGTGCCAGCAGCCGCGGGACTAGCGGGAGGGCCGGGGAGACCCAGTACTTC
>TRBV12-3/TRBV12-4|TRBJ2-1|many|-
CASSPTVSSYNEQFF
TGTGCCAGCAGTCCGACAGTGAGCTCCTACAATGAGCAGTTCTTC
>TRBV6-2/TRBV6-3|TRBJ2-1|many|TRBD2
CASSYSGLVTYNEQFF
TGTGCCAGCAGTTACTCGGGACTAGTAACTTACAATGAGCAGTTCTTC
>TRBV11-2|TRBJ2-3|many|TRBD1
CASSLDPGTGEYTQYF
TGTGCCAGCAGCTTAGATCCCGGGACAGGGGAATATACGCAGTATTTT
>TRBV27|TRBJ2-5|many|-
CASSLSGNGETQYF
TGTGCCAGCAGTTTATCTGGGAATGGCGAGACCCAGTACTTC
>TRBV10-1|TRBJ2-5|-|-
CASSRDQPQETQYF
TGCGCCAGCAGTAGGGACCAACCCCAAGAGACCCAGTACTTC
>TRBV27|TRBJ1-2|many|TRBD1
CASSPRQGSSGYTF
TGTGCCAGCAGTCCCAGACAGGGAAGTTCGGGCTACACCTTC
>TRBV20-1|TRBJ2-5|many|TRBD1
CSARDGGQGLQETQYF
TGCAGTGCTAGAGATGGGGGACAGGGCCTCCAAGAGACCCAGTACTTC
>TRBV20-1|TRBJ2-7|many|-
CSASPALNPHEQYF
TGCAGTGCTAGCCCCGCGTTAAATCCTCACGAGCAGTACTTC
>TRBV10-3|TRBJ2-3|-|TRBD1
CAISDTTGGDTQYF
TGTGCCATCAGTGATACGACAGGGGGGGATACGCAGTATTTT
>TRBV2|TRBJ1-4|-|-
CASSEARGEKLFF
TGTGCCAGCAGTGAAGCCAGGGGTGAAAAACTGTTTTTT
>TRBV7-8|TRBJ2-2|many|-
CASPSGTATGELFF
TGTGCCAGCCCCAGCGGGACAGCCACCGGGGAGCTGTTTTTT
>TRBV6-2/TRBV6-3|TRBJ1-2|many|-
CASSYSSRDPYGYTF
TGTGCCAGCAGTTACTCAAGCCGGGATCCCTATGGCTACACCTTC
>TRBV20-1|TRBJ2-2|-|-
CSSRLQGELFF
TGCAGCAGCAGGCTTCAGGGGGAGCTGTTTTTT
>TRBV12-3/TRBV12-4|TRBJ2-5|-|-
CASSLVRAETQYF
TGTGCCAGCAGTTTAGTCCGGGCAGAGACCCAGTACTTC
>TRBV19|TRBJ1-1|few|-
CASGNPEAFF
TGTGCCAGTGGGAATCCTGAAGCTTTCTTT
>TRBV28|TRBJ2-4|many|-
CASRERILAKNIQYF
TGTGCCAGCAGGGAGCGGATCTTAGCCAAAAACATTCAGTACTTC
>TRBV7-3|TRBJ2-3|-|TRBD1
CASSSTGGAYTDTQYF
TGTGCCAGCAGCTCAACAGGGGGCGCCTACACAGATACGCAGTATTTT
>TRBV20-1|TRBJ1-5|-|TRBD1
CSAPDRMVPNQPQHF
TGCAGTGCTCCGGACAGGATGGTGCCTAACCAGCCCCAGCATTTT
>TRBV5-5|TRBJ1-2|few|-
CASSLPNGYGYTF
TGTGCCAGCAGCTTGCCCAACGGCTATGGCTACACCTTC
>TRBV19|TRBJ2-1|-|-
CASSISGYNEQFF
TGTGCCAGTAGTATAAGCGGCTACAATGAGCAGTTCTTC